This TCR beta chain was sequenced for a study of Graves' ophthalmopathy and Graves' hyperthyroidism. Findings and caveats of the study: Thyroid clonotypes that were expanded above 0.001 frequency mostly also appeared in blood.

The V and J ends lost 0 bases and 2 bases respectively, with 23 bases between them. Germline lookup yields CDR1 MDHEN and CDR2 SYDVKM. The CDR3 covers 19 residues. From RNA, the CDR3 regions of TCR beta chains were amplified and sequenced. Scientists carried out first-round RT-PCR using HTBI primers and then a second-round multiplex PCR. MiXCR was run by TCRdb on the multiplex PCR reads, yielding one entry per CDR3 protein. The repertoire holds nearly 400,000 distinct CDR3 sequences, with around 20% as singletons. This clonotype appeared many times. Its antigen is unidentified. The sample was peripheral blood. The chain carries TRBV28 and TRBJ2-7; D could derive from TRBD1 or TRBD2 (8 bases each). The clonotype was recovered from a woman younger than 35 with Graves' ophthalmopathy. CDR3 DNA: TGTGCCAGCAGTTTATGGGCAGGGGGCTTCGAGCGGGAGCCCTACGAGCAGTACTTC. Translated, it gives CASSLWAGGFEREPYEQYF.